Listed below are T cell receptor beta chains from one sample, sequenced in a study of blood T cell repertoires in COVID-19. Using immunoSEQ multiplex PCR, the repertoire was profiled, and TCRdb retains in-frame clones only, with some absent. The sample lists 110,000 to 150,000 clones, about 80% seen once, with 44% in the top ten. The material sequenced was peripheral blood. Receptors were obtained from a human donor in a cohort sampled during active COVID-19. The CDR3 runs from the conserved cysteine through the conserved F or W. Fields, in order: V gene, clone size, D gene, J gene, CDR3 protein, CDR3 DNA. D genes are given only for firm matches. Not all rows give a size; the values are once, few, many and, for expanded clones, a class.

TRBV7-8	NA	NA	TRBJ2-5	CASSRRAWDQETQYF	TGTGCCAGCAGCCGCAGGGCGTGGGACCAAGAGACCCAGTACTTC
TRBV4-2	few	NA	TRBJ2-2	CASTDFRGQNTGELFF	TGTGCCAGCACTGATTTCCGGGGACAGAACACCGGGGAGCTGTTTTTT
TRBV25-1	NA	NA	TRBJ1-5	CASSVSGGNQPQHF	TGTGCCAGCAGTGTGTCGGGGGGCAATCAGCCCCAGCATTTT
TRBV18	NA	TRBD1	TRBJ1-6	CASSPSGTDTSPLHF	TGTGCCAGCTCGCCCTCCGGGACAGATACTTCACCCCTCCACTTT
TRBV4-2	NA	NA	TRBJ1-6	CASSQVLGGIPNSPLHF	TGTGCCAGCAGCCAAGTCCTCGGGGGAATTCCTAATTCACCCCTCCACTTT
TRBV7-9	NA	NA	TRBJ1-1	CASSSLPGSGGTEAFF	TGTGCCAGCAGCTCCTTGCCGGGATCCGGAGGTACTGAAGCTTTCTTT
TRBV4-2	NA	NA	TRBJ1-2	CASSQDATTNYGYTF	TGTGCCAGCAGCCAAGATGCCACTACTAACTATGGCTACACCTTC
TRBV11-2	NA	NA	TRBJ1-4	CASSLQGAGGKLFF	TGTGCCAGCAGCTTACAAGGCGCGGGGGGGAAACTGTTTTTT
TRBV7-9	NA	TRBD2	TRBJ2-3	CASSFGGGSRTQYF	TGTGCCAGCAGCTTCGGCGGGGGGTCCCGTACGCAGTATTTT
TRBV6-6	NA	TRBD1	TRBJ1-3	CASRNRGLNSGNTIYF	TGTGCCAGCAGGAACAGGGGGCTTAACTCTGGAAACACCATATATTTT
TRBV2	few	NA	TRBJ1-5	CASSDKTVNQPQHF	TGTGCCAGCAGTGATAAGACAGTGAATCAGCCCCAGCATTTT
TRBV19	once	NA	TRBJ1-1	CASMGRTDTEAFF	TGTGCCAGTATGGGGCGGACGGACACTGAAGCTTTCTTT
TRBV11-2	NA	NA	TRBJ1-3	CASSLWEGLDTIYF	TGTGCCAGCAGCTTATGGGAGGGATTGGACACCATATATTTT
TRBV29-1	NA	TRBD2	TRBJ2-3	CSVAVSGNLDTQYF	TGCAGCGTTGCCGTTAGCGGGAACCTAGATACGCAGTATTTT
TRBV7-3	many	NA	TRBJ2-1	CASSLLGAEQFF	TGTGCCAGCAGCTTGCTGGGCGCTGAGCAGTTCTTC
TRBV2	NA	NA	TRBJ2-2	CASTPRTMNTGELFF	TGTGCCAGCACCCCCCGGACAATGAACACCGGGGAGCTGTTTTTT
TRBV6-5	NA	TRBD1	TRBJ1-5	CASRDRDISNQPQHF	TGTGCCAGCCGCGACAGGGATATATCCAATCAGCCCCAGCATTTT
TRBV7-2	NA	NA	TRBJ1-2	CASSFHRARDYGYTF	TGTGCCAGCAGCTTTCACAGGGCCAGGGACTATGGCTACACCTTC
TRBV12-3/TRBV12-4	NA	TRBD2	TRBJ2-5	CASGGSAQETQYF	TGTGCCAGTGGCGGGAGTGCCCAAGAGACCCAGTACTTC
TRBV5-5	NA	TRBD1	TRBJ2-7	CASSTGGESYEQYF	TGTGCCAGCAGTACAGGGGGTGAATCGTACGAGCAGTACTTC
TRBV5-6	once	NA	TRBJ1-2	CASSFDRLNYGYTF	TGTGCCAGCAGCTTCGACAGGCTTAACTATGGCTACACCTTC
TRBV19	NA	NA	TRBJ2-2	CASSKGGGPPTTGELFF	TGTGCCAGTAGTAAAGGGGGGGGACCTCCAACTACCGGGGAGCTGTTTTTT
TRBV7-2	few	NA	TRBJ1-6	CASSLDRPPNSPLHF	TGTGCCAGCAGCTTAGACAGGCCTCCAAATTCACCCCTCCACTTT
TRBV7-9	NA	NA	TRBJ1-1	CASSARRENTEAFF	TGTGCCAGCAGCGCGCGCAGGGAGAACACTGAAGCTTTCTTT
TRBV29-1	NA	NA	TRBJ2-3	CSVEARSSSTDTQYF	TGCAGCGTTGAAGCCAGGTCTTCTTCCACAGATACGCAGTATTTT
TRBV7-9	NA	NA	TRBJ2-5	CAGSMAVNLQETQYF	TGTGCCGGCTCAATGGCGGTTAACCTACAAGAGACCCAGTACTTC
TRBV12-3/TRBV12-4	NA	TRBD2	TRBJ2-1	CASSIGGYNEQFF	TGTGCCAGCAGCATCGGGGGGTACAATGAGCAGTTCTTC
TRBV7-2	NA	NA	TRBJ2-3	CASSFLDSGDTQYF	TGTGCCAGCAGCTTTCTTGACTCGGGTGATACGCAGTATTTT
TRBV7-9	NA	NA	TRBJ1-1	CASSFSGTEAFF	TGTGCCAGCAGCTTTTCGGGTACTGAAGCTTTCTTT
TRBV5-6	NA	TRBD2	TRBJ2-3	CASSFSGTSGTDTQYF	TGTGCCAGCAGCTTCTCCGGGACTAGCGGCACAGATACGCAGTATTTT
TRBV27	NA	NA	TRBJ2-1	CASTPDSSYNEQFF	TGTGCCAGCACCCCGGACAGCTCCTACAATGAGCAGTTCTTC
TRBV7-2	NA	TRBD2	TRBJ2-1	CASSPLAGPYNEQFF	TGTGCCAGCAGCCCCCTAGCGGGGCCTTACAATGAGCAGTTCTTC
TRBV7-3	NA	TRBD2	TRBJ2-1	CASSLRAGGLNEQFF	TGTGCCAGCAGCTTAAGAGCGGGAGGGCTCAATGAGCAGTTCTTC
TRBV7-2	NA	NA	TRBJ2-4	CASSLPGVDIQYF	TGTGCCAGCAGCTTACCAGGGGTTGACATTCAGTACTTC
TRBV28	NA	NA	TRBJ1-2	CASSLLTDYGYTF	TGTGCCAGCAGTTTACTAACGGACTATGGCTACACCTTC
TRBV19	NA	TRBD1	TRBJ1-4	CASSRAGTGNEKLFF	TGTGCCAGTAGTAGAGCCGGGACAGGTAATGAAAAACTGTTTTTT
TRBV27	NA	NA	TRBJ2-5	CASSFAGSRETQYF	TGTGCCAGCAGTTTCGCGGGGAGCCGAGAGACCCAGTACTTC
TRBV5-5	NA	TRBD1	TRBJ1-4	CASSLGDRGNEKLFF	TGTGCCAGCAGCTTGGGAGACAGGGGTAATGAAAAACTGTTTTTT
TRBV5-1	NA	NA	TRBJ1-1	CASSREALATEAFF	TGCGCCAGTTCCCGGGAAGCACTGGCCACTGAAGCTTTCTTT
TRBV19	NA	NA	TRBJ1-4	CASNQGLATNEKLFF	TGTGCCAGTAATCAGGGGTTAGCAACTAATGAAAAACTGTTTTTT
TRBV5-1	NA	NA	TRBJ1-1	CASSGGTVNTEAFF	TGCGCCAGCAGCGGAGGGACTGTGAACACTGAAGCTTTCTTT
TRBV2	NA	NA	TRBJ1-3	CASSERSTARGNTIYF	TGTGCCAGCAGTGAAAGAAGTACAGCAAGGGGAAACACCATATATTTT
TRBV12-3/TRBV12-4	NA	NA	TRBJ2-3	CASSLRADTQYF	TGTGCCAGCAGTTTGAGGGCCGATACGCAGTATTTT
TRBV15	NA	TRBD2	TRBJ2-7	CATSRDLGLAGGIAYEQYF	TGTGCCACCAGCAGAGATCTCGGGCTAGCGGGGGGGATCGCGTACGAGCAGTACTTC